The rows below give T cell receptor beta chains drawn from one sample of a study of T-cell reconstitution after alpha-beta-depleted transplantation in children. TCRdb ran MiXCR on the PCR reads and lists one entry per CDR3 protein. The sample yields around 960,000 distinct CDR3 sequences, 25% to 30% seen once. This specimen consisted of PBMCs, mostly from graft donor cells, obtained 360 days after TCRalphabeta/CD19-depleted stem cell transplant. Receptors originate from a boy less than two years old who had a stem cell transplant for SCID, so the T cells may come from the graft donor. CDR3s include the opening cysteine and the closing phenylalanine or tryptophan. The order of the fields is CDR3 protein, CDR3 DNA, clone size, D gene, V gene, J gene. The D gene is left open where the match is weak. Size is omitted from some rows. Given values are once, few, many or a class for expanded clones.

cdr3_aa: CAISESGRADTQYF
cdr3_nt: TGTGCCATCAGTGAGTCGGGTCGAGCAGACACCCAGTACTTC
clone_size: few
d_call: -
v_call: TRBV10-3
j_call: TRBJ2-5

cdr3_aa: CASKRDRRETQYF
cdr3_nt: TGTGCCAGCAAGAGGGACAGGCGAGAGACCCAGTACTTC
clone_size: few
d_call: TRBD1
v_call: TRBV11-1
j_call: TRBJ2-5

cdr3_aa: CSADRDRGNEQFF
cdr3_nt: TGCAGTGCAGACCGGGACAGGGGAAATGAGCAGTTCTTC
clone_size: few
d_call: TRBD1
v_call: TRBV20-1
j_call: TRBJ2-1

cdr3_aa: CASSLSTSGNTIYF
cdr3_nt: TGCGCCAGCAGCTTATCCACCTCTGGAAACACCATATATTTT
clone_size: few
d_call: -
v_call: TRBV5-1
j_call: TRBJ1-3

cdr3_aa: CASKGLGVTGELFF
cdr3_nt: TGTGCCAGCAAGGGACTAGGGGTCACCGGGGAGCTGTTTTTT
clone_size: -
d_call: TRBD2
v_call: TRBV6-1
j_call: TRBJ2-2

cdr3_aa: CSVSGRLVNEQFF
cdr3_nt: TGCAGCGTGTCGGGGAGGCTGGTCAATGAGCAGTTCTTC
clone_size: few
d_call: -
v_call: TRBV29-1
j_call: TRBJ2-1

cdr3_aa: CASSARGGLGNEQFF
cdr3_nt: TGTGCCAGCAGTGCCAGGGGTGGTTTGGGCAATGAGCAGTTCTTC
clone_size: -
d_call: -
v_call: TRBV6-1
j_call: TRBJ2-1

cdr3_aa: CASSVVGSSGNTIYF
cdr3_nt: TGTGCCAGCAGCGTAGTTGGCAGCTCTGGAAACACCATATATTTT
clone_size: few
d_call: -
v_call: TRBV9
j_call: TRBJ1-3

cdr3_aa: CASSPTGRDQPQHF
cdr3_nt: TGTGCCAGCAGCCCAACGGGGCGCGATCAGCCCCAGCATTTT
clone_size: -
d_call: -
v_call: TRBV7-3
j_call: TRBJ1-5

cdr3_aa: CASSQGPGQGYEQYF
cdr3_nt: TGCGCCAGCAGCCAAGGACCGGGACAGGGCTACGAGCAGTACTTC
clone_size: -
d_call: TRBD1
v_call: TRBV4-3
j_call: TRBJ2-7

cdr3_aa: CASSGIAGVRETQYF
cdr3_nt: TGTGCCAGCAGTGGGATAGCGGGGGTCCGGGAGACCCAGTACTTC
clone_size: -
d_call: TRBD2
v_call: TRBV5-6
j_call: TRBJ2-5

cdr3_aa: CASSYPRDSSREQYF
cdr3_nt: TGTGCCAGCAGTTACCCAAGGGACAGCTCCAGGGAGCAGTACTTC
clone_size: few
d_call: TRBD1
v_call: TRBV6-5
j_call: TRBJ2-7

cdr3_aa: CSVDSGMFWDNEQFF
cdr3_nt: TGCAGCGTTGATTCAGGGATGTTTTGGGACAATGAGCAGTTCTTC
clone_size: few
d_call: -
v_call: TRBV29-1
j_call: TRBJ2-1

cdr3_aa: CASSQSSRPSGQETQYF
cdr3_nt: TGCGCCAGCAGCCAATCTTCTCGGCCTAGCGGGCAAGAGACCCAGTACTTC
clone_size: few
d_call: TRBD2
v_call: TRBV4-3
j_call: TRBJ2-5

cdr3_aa: CASSLRGTPGMDTQYF
cdr3_nt: TGTGCCAGCAGCCTCCGGGGTACCCCGGGGATGGATACGCAGTATTTT
clone_size: few
d_call: -
v_call: TRBV9
j_call: TRBJ2-3

cdr3_aa: CASSLTGVNYEQYF
cdr3_nt: TGTGCCAGCAGTTTAACAGGGGTAAACTACGAGCAGTACTTC
clone_size: -
d_call: TRBD1
v_call: TRBV28
j_call: TRBJ2-7

cdr3_aa: CASSPSLQGNEQYF
cdr3_nt: TGTGCCAGCAGCCCCAGCCTCCAGGGGAACGAGCAGTACTTC
clone_size: -
d_call: -
v_call: TRBV13
j_call: TRBJ2-7

cdr3_aa: CASSEIDHEQYF
cdr3_nt: TGTGCCAGCAGTGAAATCGACCACGAGCAGTACTTC
clone_size: -
d_call: -
v_call: TRBV2
j_call: TRBJ2-7

cdr3_aa: CAWDRGSYNEQFF
cdr3_nt: TGTGCCTGGGACAGGGGGTCCTACAATGAGCAGTTCTTC
clone_size: -
d_call: TRBD1
v_call: TRBV30
j_call: TRBJ2-1

cdr3_aa: CASSLGPHLGEQYF
cdr3_nt: TGTGCCAGCAGCTTGGGTCCCCACTTGGGCGAGCAGTACTTC
clone_size: few
d_call: -
v_call: TRBV7-9
j_call: TRBJ2-7

cdr3_aa: CASSLSRGVMADTQYF
cdr3_nt: TGTGCCAGCAGTTTATCGAGAGGGGTGATGGCAGATACGCAGTATTTT
clone_size: many
d_call: -
v_call: TRBV27
j_call: TRBJ2-3

cdr3_aa: CASSLVRRGTYF
cdr3_nt: TGTGCCAGCAGTTTGGTCCGCAGGGGTACGTACTTC
clone_size: few
d_call: -
v_call: TRBV28
j_call: TRBJ2-7

cdr3_aa: CASSYSARAHYTF
cdr3_nt: TGTGCCAGCAGTTACTCTGCCAGGGCCCACTACACCTTC
clone_size: -
d_call: -
v_call: TRBV6-5
j_call: TRBJ1-2

cdr3_aa: CASSPQQGRIYEQYF
cdr3_nt: TGTGCCAGCTCACCACAGCAGGGGCGAATCTACGAGCAGTACTTC
clone_size: once
d_call: -
v_call: TRBV18
j_call: TRBJ2-7

cdr3_aa: CSARDHAANNSPLHF
cdr3_nt: TGCAGTGCTAGAGATCACGCGGCAAATAATTCACCCCTCCACTTT
clone_size: -
d_call: -
v_call: TRBV20-1
j_call: TRBJ1-6

cdr3_aa: CASSFSQRLAGPSTDTQYF
cdr3_nt: TGTGCCAGCAGTTTTTCCCAGAGACTAGCGGGGCCTAGCACAGATACGCAGTATTTT
clone_size: many
d_call: TRBD2
v_call: TRBV12-3/TRBV12-4
j_call: TRBJ2-3

cdr3_aa: CASSVTGSGNTIYF
cdr3_nt: TGTGCCAGCAGCGTGACCGGCTCTGGAAACACCATATATTTT
clone_size: -
d_call: -
v_call: TRBV9
j_call: TRBJ1-3

cdr3_aa: CASSYNRGQFF
cdr3_nt: TGTGCCAGCAGTTACAATCGGGGGCAGTTCTTC
clone_size: -
d_call: -
v_call: TRBV6-2/TRBV6-3
j_call: TRBJ2-1

cdr3_aa: CASSLTGTAPYEQYF
cdr3_nt: TGTGCCAGCAGTTTAACCGGGACAGCCCCCTACGAGCAGTACTTC
clone_size: few
d_call: TRBD1
v_call: TRBV27
j_call: TRBJ2-7

cdr3_aa: CSATGQGSYEQYF
cdr3_nt: TGCAGTGCAACGGGACAGGGATCGTACGAGCAGTACTTC
clone_size: -
d_call: TRBD1
v_call: TRBV20-1
j_call: TRBJ2-7

cdr3_aa: CASTHGAGEQFF
cdr3_nt: TGTGCCAGCACCCATGGGGCAGGTGAGCAGTTCTTC
clone_size: -
d_call: -
v_call: TRBV12-3/TRBV12-4
j_call: TRBJ2-1

cdr3_aa: CASSFKKGSEQYF
cdr3_nt: TGTGCCAGCAGTTTTAAAAAAGGATCCGAGCAGTACTTC
clone_size: few
d_call: -
v_call: TRBV12-3/TRBV12-4
j_call: TRBJ2-7

cdr3_aa: CASSSRSDKDGYTF
cdr3_nt: TGTGCCAGCAGTTCCCGGTCAGACAAGGATGGCTACACCTTC
clone_size: -
d_call: -
v_call: TRBV6-5
j_call: TRBJ1-2

cdr3_aa: CASVRYGTPNTGELFF
cdr3_nt: TGTGCCAGCGTGAGGTACGGGACGCCGAACACCGGGGAGCTGTTTTTT
clone_size: -
d_call: -
v_call: TRBV12-3/TRBV12-4
j_call: TRBJ2-2

cdr3_aa: CASSLGGGRVEQFF
cdr3_nt: TGTGCCAGCAGCTTAGGCGGGGGCAGGGTCGAGCAGTTCTTC
clone_size: few
d_call: -
v_call: TRBV13
j_call: TRBJ2-1

cdr3_aa: CASRVASGAYEQYF
cdr3_nt: TGTGCCAGCAGAGTGGCTAGCGGGGCTTACGAGCAGTACTTC
clone_size: few
d_call: TRBD2
v_call: TRBV7-2
j_call: TRBJ2-7

cdr3_aa: CASSLAVYETQYF
cdr3_nt: TGCGCCAGCAGCTTGGCAGTGTATGAGACCCAGTACTTC
clone_size: many
d_call: -
v_call: TRBV5-1
j_call: TRBJ2-5

cdr3_aa: CASSLETGVTGNTIYF
cdr3_nt: TGCGCCAGCAGCTTGGAAACCGGAGTCACTGGAAACACCATATATTTT
clone_size: -
d_call: -
v_call: TRBV5-1
j_call: TRBJ1-3

cdr3_aa: CASSSSRENIQYF
cdr3_nt: TGCGCCAGCAGCTCTTCCAGGGAGAACATTCAGTACTTC
clone_size: few
d_call: -
v_call: TRBV5-1
j_call: TRBJ2-4

cdr3_aa: CASSFNSGGVYGANVLTF
cdr3_nt: TGTGCCAGCAGCTTTAATTCGGGGGGCGTCTATGGGGCCAACGTCCTGACTTTC
clone_size: once
d_call: -
v_call: TRBV11-1
j_call: TRBJ2-6

cdr3_aa: CASSLVAGVSSYNEQFF
cdr3_nt: TGCGCCAGCAGCTTAGTTGCGGGGGTGAGCTCCTACAATGAGCAGTTCTTC
clone_size: -
d_call: TRBD2
v_call: TRBV5-1
j_call: TRBJ2-1

cdr3_aa: CASSADREYEQYF
cdr3_nt: TGTGCCAGCAGCGCGGACAGGGAGTACGAGCAGTACTTC
clone_size: -
d_call: TRBD1
v_call: TRBV4-2
j_call: TRBJ2-7

cdr3_aa: CASSPRSRTSGGQETQYF
cdr3_nt: TGTGCCAGCAGCCCCCGGTCGAGGACTAGCGGGGGCCAAGAGACCCAGTACTTC
clone_size: -
d_call: TRBD2
v_call: TRBV27
j_call: TRBJ2-5

cdr3_aa: CASLGQGLSRSEAFF
cdr3_nt: TGCGCCAGCCTAGGGCAGGGCTTAAGTAGGTCTGAAGCTTTCTTT
clone_size: few
d_call: -
v_call: TRBV5-1
j_call: TRBJ1-1

cdr3_aa: CATSRAPTANVLTF
cdr3_nt: TGTGCCACCAGCAGAGCCCCTACGGCCAACGTCCTGACTTTC
clone_size: -
d_call: -
v_call: TRBV15
j_call: TRBJ2-6

cdr3_aa: CASSLGPFYEQYF
cdr3_nt: TGTGCCAGCAGCTTGGGTCCGTTCTACGAGCAGTACTTC
clone_size: -
d_call: -
v_call: TRBV5-1
j_call: TRBJ2-7

cdr3_aa: CASSERGTASEETQYF
cdr3_nt: TGTGCCAGCAGTGAAAGAGGAACAGCCTCGGAAGAGACCCAGTACTTC
clone_size: -
d_call: -
v_call: TRBV2
j_call: TRBJ2-5

cdr3_aa: CASSYIRGGETQYF
cdr3_nt: TGTGCCAGCAGTTACATCCGAGGAGGAGAGACCCAGTACTTC
clone_size: few
d_call: -
v_call: TRBV6-2/TRBV6-3
j_call: TRBJ2-5

cdr3_aa: CASNPYLRDNNEQFF
cdr3_nt: TGTGCCAGCAACCCTTACCTCCGGGACAACAATGAGCAGTTCTTC
clone_size: few
d_call: -
v_call: TRBV28
j_call: TRBJ2-1

cdr3_aa: CASSLRAGAGLEAFF
cdr3_nt: TGTGCCAGCAGTTTACGGGCGGGGGCAGGGCTTGAAGCTTTCTTT
clone_size: -
d_call: -
v_call: TRBV12-3/TRBV12-4
j_call: TRBJ1-1

cdr3_aa: CASSLNQRNTIYF
cdr3_nt: TGTGCCAGCAGTTTAAACCAGAGAAACACCATATATTTT
clone_size: -
d_call: -
v_call: TRBV12-3/TRBV12-4
j_call: TRBJ1-3

cdr3_aa: CASSLGGHLRGNYGYTF
cdr3_nt: TGCGCCAGCAGCTTGGGTGGACATCTAAGGGGCAACTATGGCTACACCTTC
clone_size: -
d_call: -
v_call: TRBV5-1
j_call: TRBJ1-2

cdr3_aa: CASSFPFRSGRGYQETQYF
cdr3_nt: TGTGCCAGCAGCTTCCCTTTCCGCTCCGGGCGGGGGTACCAAGAGACCCAGTACTTC
clone_size: -
d_call: TRBD2
v_call: TRBV13
j_call: TRBJ2-5

cdr3_aa: CAISEPPYEQYF
cdr3_nt: TGTGCCATCAGTGAGCCGCCCTACGAGCAGTACTTC
clone_size: -
d_call: -
v_call: TRBV10-3
j_call: TRBJ2-7

cdr3_aa: CASNPTGHPYNEQFF
cdr3_nt: TGTGCCAGCAATCCGACAGGGCATCCCTACAATGAGCAGTTCTTC
clone_size: -
d_call: TRBD1
v_call: TRBV6-2/TRBV6-3
j_call: TRBJ2-1

cdr3_aa: CSARGPASTDTQYF
cdr3_nt: TGCAGTGCTAGAGGGCCCGCTAGCACAGATACGCAGTATTTT
clone_size: -
d_call: -
v_call: TRBV20-1
j_call: TRBJ2-3

cdr3_aa: CASSQGLASSYEQYF
cdr3_nt: TGCGCCAGCAGCCAAGGACTAGCGAGCTCCTACGAGCAGTACTTC
clone_size: few
d_call: TRBD2
v_call: TRBV4-1
j_call: TRBJ2-7